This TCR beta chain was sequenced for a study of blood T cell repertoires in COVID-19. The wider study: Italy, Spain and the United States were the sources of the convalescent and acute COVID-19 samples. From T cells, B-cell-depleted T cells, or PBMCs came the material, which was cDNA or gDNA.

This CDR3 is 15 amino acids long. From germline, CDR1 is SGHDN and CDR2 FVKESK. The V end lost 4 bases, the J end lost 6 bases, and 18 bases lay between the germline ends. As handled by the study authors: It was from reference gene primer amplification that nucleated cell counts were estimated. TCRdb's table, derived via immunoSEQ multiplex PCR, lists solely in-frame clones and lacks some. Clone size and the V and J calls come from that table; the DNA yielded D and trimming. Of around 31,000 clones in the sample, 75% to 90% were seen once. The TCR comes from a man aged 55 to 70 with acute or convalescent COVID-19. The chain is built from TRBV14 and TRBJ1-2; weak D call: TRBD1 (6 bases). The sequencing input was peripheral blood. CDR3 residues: CASSLARQGKNGYTF. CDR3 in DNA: TGTGCCAGCAGCCTCGCGCGGCAGGGGAAGAATGGCTACACCTTC.